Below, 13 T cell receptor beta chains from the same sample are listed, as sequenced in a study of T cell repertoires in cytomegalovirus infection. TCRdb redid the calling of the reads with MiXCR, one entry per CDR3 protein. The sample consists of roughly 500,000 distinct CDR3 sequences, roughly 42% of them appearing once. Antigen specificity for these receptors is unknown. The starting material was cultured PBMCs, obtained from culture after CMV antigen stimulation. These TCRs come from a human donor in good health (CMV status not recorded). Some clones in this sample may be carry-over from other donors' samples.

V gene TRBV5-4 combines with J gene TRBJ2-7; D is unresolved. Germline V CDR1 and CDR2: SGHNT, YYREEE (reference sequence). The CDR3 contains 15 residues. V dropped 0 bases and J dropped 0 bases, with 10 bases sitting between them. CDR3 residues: CASSLAKRGSYEQYF. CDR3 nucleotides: TGTGCCAGCAGCTTGGCCAAGCGCGGCTCCTACGAGCAGTACTTC.

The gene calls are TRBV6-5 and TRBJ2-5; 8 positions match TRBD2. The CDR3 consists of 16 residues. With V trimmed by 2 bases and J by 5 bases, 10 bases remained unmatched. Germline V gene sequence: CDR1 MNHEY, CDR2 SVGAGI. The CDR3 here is CASSYGAGGLLETQYF. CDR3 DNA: TGTGCCAGCAGTTACGGGGCGGGGGGCCTTCTGGAGACCCAGTACTTC.

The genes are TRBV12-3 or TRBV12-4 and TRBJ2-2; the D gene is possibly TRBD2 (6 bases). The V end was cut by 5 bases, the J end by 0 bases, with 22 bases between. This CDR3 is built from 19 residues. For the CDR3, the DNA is TGTGCCAGCAGTCCTCGGGAAAGACGGGGGATTCCGAACACCGGGGAGCTGTTTTTT. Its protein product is CASSPRERRGIPNTGELFF.

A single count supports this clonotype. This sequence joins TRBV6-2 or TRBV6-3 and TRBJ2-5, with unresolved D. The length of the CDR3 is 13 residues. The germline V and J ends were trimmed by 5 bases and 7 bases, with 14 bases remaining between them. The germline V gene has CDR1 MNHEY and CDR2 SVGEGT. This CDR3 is CASSRTTRWTQYF. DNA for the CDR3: TGTGCCAGCAGTAGGACCACCCGGTGGACCCAGTACTTC.

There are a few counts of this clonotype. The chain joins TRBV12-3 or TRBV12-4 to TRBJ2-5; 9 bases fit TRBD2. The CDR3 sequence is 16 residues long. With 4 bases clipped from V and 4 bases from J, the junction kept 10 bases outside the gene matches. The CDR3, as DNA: TGTGCCAGCAGTTCGACGGGACTAGCTACAGGAGAGACCCAGTACTTC. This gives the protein CASSSTGLATGETQYF.

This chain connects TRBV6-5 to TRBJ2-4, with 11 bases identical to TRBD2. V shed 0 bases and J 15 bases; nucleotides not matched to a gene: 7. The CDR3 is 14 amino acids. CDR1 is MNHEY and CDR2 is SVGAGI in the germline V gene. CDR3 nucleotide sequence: TGTGCCAGCAGTTACTCGGCTAGCGGGGGGCCTTTGTACTTC. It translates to CASSYSASGGPLYF.

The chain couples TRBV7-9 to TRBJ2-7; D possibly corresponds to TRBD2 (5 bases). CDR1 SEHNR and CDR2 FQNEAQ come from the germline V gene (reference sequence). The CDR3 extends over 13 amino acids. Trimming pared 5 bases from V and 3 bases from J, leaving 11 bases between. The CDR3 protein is CASSETKNYEQYF. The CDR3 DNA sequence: TGTGCCAGCAGCGAGACTAAGAACTACGAGCAGTACTTC.

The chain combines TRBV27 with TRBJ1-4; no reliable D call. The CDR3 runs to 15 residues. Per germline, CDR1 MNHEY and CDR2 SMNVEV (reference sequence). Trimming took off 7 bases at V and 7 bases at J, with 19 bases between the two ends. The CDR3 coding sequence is TGTGCCAGCACCCCTGGGAATACGCGGGGTGAAAAACTGTTTTTT. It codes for CASTPGNTRGEKLFF.

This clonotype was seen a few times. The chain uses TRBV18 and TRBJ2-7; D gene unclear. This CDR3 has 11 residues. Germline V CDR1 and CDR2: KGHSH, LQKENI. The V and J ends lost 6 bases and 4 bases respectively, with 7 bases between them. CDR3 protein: CASSDQYEQYF. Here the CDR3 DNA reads TGTGCCAGCTCGGACCAGTACGAGCAGTACTTC.

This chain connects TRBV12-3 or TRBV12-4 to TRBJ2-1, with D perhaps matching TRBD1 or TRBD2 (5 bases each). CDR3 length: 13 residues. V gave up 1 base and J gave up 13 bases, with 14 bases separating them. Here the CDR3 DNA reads TGTGCCAGCAGTTTAGGTTTAGGGACGGAACAGTTCTTC. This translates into CASSLGLGTEQFF.

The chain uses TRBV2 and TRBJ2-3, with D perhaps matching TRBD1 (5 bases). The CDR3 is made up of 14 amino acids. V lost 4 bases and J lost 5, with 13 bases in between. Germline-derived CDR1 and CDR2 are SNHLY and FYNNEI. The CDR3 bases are TGTGCCAGCAGTGTTCTGACAGTGAAAGATACGCAGTATTTT. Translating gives CASSVLTVKDTQYF.

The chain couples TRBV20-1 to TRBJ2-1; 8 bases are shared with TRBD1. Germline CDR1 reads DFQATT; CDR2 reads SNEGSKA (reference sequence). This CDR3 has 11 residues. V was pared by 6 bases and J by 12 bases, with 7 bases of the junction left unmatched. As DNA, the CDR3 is TGCAGTGCAAGACAACAGGGGGTGCAGTTCTTC. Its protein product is CSARQQGVQFF.

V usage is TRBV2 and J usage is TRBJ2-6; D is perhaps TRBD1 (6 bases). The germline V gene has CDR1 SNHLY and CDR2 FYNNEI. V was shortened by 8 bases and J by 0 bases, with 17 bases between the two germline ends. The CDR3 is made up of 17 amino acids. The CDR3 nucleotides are TGTGCCAGCGGGGGCAGCACGACAATCTCTGGGGCCAACGTCCTGACTTTC. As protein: CASGGSTTISGANVLTF.